This TCR beta chain stems from a study of technical replicates of blood from a few donors. TCRdb's copy holds only in-frame clones and misses some; the assay was immunoSEQ multiplex PCR. The top ten hold around 0.28% of the sample, which has tens of thousands of clones, about 96% seen once. The sequencing input was T cells isolated from PBMCs. The receptor comes from a human donor in good health.

The CDR3 DNA sequence: TGTGCCAGCAGCGAGAGGGGGTCGAACACTGAAGCTTTCTTT. Residues: CASSERGSNTEAFF. V and J are TRBV9 and TRBJ1-1; TRBD1 might be the D (6 bases). In germline, CDR1 is SGDLS, CDR2 YYNGEE. V was shortened by 3 bases and J by 1 base, with 10 bases between the two germline ends. The CDR3 is made up of 14 amino acids.